This T cell receptor (beta chain) was identified in a study of T cell responses to AZD1222 COVID-19 vaccine. Study-wide points: Nearly half of spike-specific TCRs reportedly target variant regions that are unmutated in the B.1.351 and B.1.1.7 variants.

V shed 7 bases, J shed 5 bases, and the junction held 7 bases outside the gene matches. CDR3 length equals 13 residues. Germline lookup yields CDR1 SQVTM and CDR2 ANQGSEA. The data were produced by immunoSEQ multiplex PCR, yet TCRdb's version contains in-frame clones alone and is incomplete. The sample includes some 180,000 clones, around 88% seen only once; the top ten take roughly 0.98%. About this clone: Its cognate antigen is unknown.

This specimen was peripheral blood, taken 28 days after the second AZD1222 dose. This TCR was sampled from an adult who received the AZD1222 COVID-19 vaccine. The chain links TRBV29-1 to TRBJ2-5; 10 nucleotides line up with TRBD1. This chain's CDR3 is CSGDRGRGETQYF. The DNA for the CDR3 is TGCAGCGGAGACAGGGGGCGCGGGGAGACCCAGTACTTC. Together with reference TRBV29-1 and TRBJ2-5, the CDR3 gives the full variable domain: SAVISQKPSRDICQRGTSLTIQCQVDSQVTMMFWYRQQPGQSLTLIATANQGSEATYESGFVIDKFPISRPNLTFSTLTVSNMSPEDSSIYLCSGDRGRGETQYFGPGTRLLVL.